The present T cell receptor beta chain was sequenced within a study of shared clonotypes between healthy human individuals. Study-wide results and limits: Researchers sampled only blood; tissue repertoires likely differ.

For every subset, genomic DNA was evenly distributed across several immunoSEQ plates. The assay was immunoSEQ multiplex PCR, and TCRdb's table has in-frame clones only and misses some. The sample carries around 500,000 clones, more than 65% recorded once. Each of the donors was a healthy adult who was HIV-negative and had not had a recent acute infection or vaccination. Every one of the donors was a Caucasian adult that lived in Nashville, Tennessee. This clone turned up a few times. Its target is not known. The CDR3 totals 16 residues. Germline values: CDR1 MNHNY, CDR2 SVGAGI (reference sequence). Trimming cost V 0 bases and J 3 bases; bases outside gene matches: 3.

The source material was PBMCs. The chain couples TRBV6-6 to TRBJ1-2; 11 bases line up with TRBD1. The receptor's source is a woman aged 40-49 years in good health. Some clones in this sample may be carry-over from other donors' samples. The CDR3: CASSYSDRGPYYGYTF. CDR3 sequence (DNA): TGTGCCAGCAGTTACTCGGACAGGGGGCCTTACTATGGCTACACCTTC.